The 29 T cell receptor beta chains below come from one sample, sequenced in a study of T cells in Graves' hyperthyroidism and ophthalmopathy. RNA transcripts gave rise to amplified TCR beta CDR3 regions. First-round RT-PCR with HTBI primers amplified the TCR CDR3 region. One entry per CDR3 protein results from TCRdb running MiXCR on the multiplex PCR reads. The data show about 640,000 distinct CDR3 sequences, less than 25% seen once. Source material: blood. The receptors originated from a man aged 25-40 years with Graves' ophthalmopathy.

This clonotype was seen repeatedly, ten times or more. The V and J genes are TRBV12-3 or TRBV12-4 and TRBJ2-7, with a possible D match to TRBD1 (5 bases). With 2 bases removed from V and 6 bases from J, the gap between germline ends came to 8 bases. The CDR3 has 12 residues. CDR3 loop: CASSLQGLEQYF. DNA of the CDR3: TGTGCCAGCAGTTTACAGGGTCTCGAGCAGTACTTC.

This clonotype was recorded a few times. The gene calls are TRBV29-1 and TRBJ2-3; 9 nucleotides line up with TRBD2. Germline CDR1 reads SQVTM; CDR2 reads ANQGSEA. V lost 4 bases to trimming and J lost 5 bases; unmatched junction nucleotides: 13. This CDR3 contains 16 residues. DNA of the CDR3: TGCAGCGTTGGACTAGCGGAGGGGGCCCCACAAGATACGCAGTATTTT. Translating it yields CSVGLAEGAPQDTQYF.

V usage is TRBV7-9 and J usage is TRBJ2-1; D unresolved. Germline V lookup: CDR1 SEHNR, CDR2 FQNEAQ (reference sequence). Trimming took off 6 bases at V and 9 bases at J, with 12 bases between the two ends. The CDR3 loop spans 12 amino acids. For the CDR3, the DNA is TGTGCCAGCAGATCTGATAGTCCTGAGCAGTTCTTC. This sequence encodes CASRSDSPEQFF.

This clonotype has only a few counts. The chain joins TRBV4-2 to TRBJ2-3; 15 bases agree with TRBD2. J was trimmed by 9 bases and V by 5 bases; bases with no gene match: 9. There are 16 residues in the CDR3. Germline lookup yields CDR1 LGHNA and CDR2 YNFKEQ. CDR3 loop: CASSDPGLAGGGTQYF. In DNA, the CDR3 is TGTGCCAGCAGCGATCCGGGACTAGCGGGAGGAGGCACGCAGTATTTT.

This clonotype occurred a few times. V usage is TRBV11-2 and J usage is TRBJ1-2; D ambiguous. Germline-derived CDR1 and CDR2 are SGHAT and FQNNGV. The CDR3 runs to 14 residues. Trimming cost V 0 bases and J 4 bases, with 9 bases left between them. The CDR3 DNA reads TGTGCCAGCAGCTTAGAAAGGCAGTCCTATGGCTACACCTTC. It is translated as CASSLERQSYGYTF.

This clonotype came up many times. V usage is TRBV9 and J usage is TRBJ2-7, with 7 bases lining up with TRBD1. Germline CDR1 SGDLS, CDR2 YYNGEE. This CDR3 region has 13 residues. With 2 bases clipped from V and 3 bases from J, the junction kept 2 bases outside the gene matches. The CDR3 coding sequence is TGTGCCAGCAGCGTGGGACAGAGCTACGAGCAGTACTTC. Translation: CASSVGQSYEQYF.

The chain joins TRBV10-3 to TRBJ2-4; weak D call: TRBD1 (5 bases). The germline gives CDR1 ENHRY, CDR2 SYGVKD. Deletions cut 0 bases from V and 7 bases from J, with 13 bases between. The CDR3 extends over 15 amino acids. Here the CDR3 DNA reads TGTGCCATCAGTGAGTCAAAGGGGCCGGAGAACATTCAGTACTTC. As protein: CAISESKGPENIQYF.

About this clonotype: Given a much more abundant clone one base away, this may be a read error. CDR3: CAISEPTSGRGPDENTGELFF. CDR3 DNA sequence: TGTGCCATCAGTGAGCCCACTAGCGGGAGGGGACCAGATGAGAACACCGGGGAGCTGTTTTTT. The J gene is TRBJ2-2, the V gene TRBV10-3, with TRBD2 identical over 13 bases. CDR1 and CDR2 from the germline V gene are ENHRY and SYGVKD. V lost 2 bases and J lost 1; bases outside the gene matches: 13. The CDR3 has 21 amino acids.

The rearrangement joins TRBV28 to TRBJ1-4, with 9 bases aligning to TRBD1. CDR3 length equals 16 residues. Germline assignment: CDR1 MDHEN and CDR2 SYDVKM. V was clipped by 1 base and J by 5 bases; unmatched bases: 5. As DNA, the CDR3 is TGTGCCAGCAGTTTATATGGGACAGGGATCAATGAAAAACTGTTTTTT. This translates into CASSLYGTGINEKLFF. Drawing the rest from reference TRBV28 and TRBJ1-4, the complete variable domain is DVKVTQSSRYLVKRTGEKVFLECVQDMDHENMFWYRQDPGLGLRLIYFSYDVKMKEKGDIPEGYSVSREKKERFSLILESASTNQTSMYLCASSLYGTGINEKLFFGSGTQLSVL.

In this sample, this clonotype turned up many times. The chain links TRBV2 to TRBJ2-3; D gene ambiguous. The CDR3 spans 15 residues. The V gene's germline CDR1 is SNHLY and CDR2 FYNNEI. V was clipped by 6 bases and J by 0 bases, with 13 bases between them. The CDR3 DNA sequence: TGTGCCAGCAGCGTGGAAAGTACTAGCACAGATACGCAGTATTTT. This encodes CASSVESTSTDTQYF.

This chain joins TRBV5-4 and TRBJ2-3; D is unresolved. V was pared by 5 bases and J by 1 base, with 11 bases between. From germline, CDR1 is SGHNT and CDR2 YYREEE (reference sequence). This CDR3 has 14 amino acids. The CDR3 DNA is TGTGCCAGCAGAGAGGATGCCCGCACAGATACGCAGTATTTT. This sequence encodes CASREDARTDTQYF.

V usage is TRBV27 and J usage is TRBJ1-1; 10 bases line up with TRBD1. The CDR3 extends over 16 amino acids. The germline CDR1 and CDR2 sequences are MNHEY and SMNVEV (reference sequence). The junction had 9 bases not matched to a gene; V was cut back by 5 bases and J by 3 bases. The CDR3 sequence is CASSRLPGTGDTEAFF. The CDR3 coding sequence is TGTGCCAGCAGTCGACTTCCCGGGACAGGGGACACTGAAGCTTTCTTT.

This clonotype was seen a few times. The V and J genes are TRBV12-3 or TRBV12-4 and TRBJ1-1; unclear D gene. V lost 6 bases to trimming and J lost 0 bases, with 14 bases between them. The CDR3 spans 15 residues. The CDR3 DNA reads TGTGCCAGCAGGCAGGTACCTCACATGAACACTGAAGCTTTCTTT. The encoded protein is CASRQVPHMNTEAFF.

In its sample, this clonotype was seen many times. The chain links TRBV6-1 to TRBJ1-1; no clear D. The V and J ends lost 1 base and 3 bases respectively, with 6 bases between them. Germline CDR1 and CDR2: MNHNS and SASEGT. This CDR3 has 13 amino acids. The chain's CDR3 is CASSEGTDTEAFF. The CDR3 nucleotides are TGTGCCAGCAGTGAAGGGACTGACACTGAAGCTTTCTTT.

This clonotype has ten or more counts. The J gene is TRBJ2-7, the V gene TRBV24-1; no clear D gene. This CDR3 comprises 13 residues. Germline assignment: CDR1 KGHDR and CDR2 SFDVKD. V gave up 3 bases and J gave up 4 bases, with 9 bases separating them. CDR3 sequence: CATSDTGGYEQYF. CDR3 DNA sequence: TGTGCCACCAGTGATACGGGTGGGTACGAGCAGTACTTC.

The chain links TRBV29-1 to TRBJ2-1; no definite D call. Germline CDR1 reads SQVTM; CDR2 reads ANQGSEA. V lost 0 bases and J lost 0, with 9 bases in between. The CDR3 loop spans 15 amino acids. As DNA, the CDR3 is TGCAGCGTTGAAGACCTCCGGAGCTCCTACAATGAGCAGTTCTTC. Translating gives CSVEDLRSSYNEQFF.

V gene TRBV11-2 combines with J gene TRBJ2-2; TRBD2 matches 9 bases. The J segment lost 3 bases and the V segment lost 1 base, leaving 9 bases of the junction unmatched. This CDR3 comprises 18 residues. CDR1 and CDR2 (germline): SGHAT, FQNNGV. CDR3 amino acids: CASSLVIRTSEYTGELFF. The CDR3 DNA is TGTGCCAGCAGCTTAGTCATCCGGACTAGCGAGTACACCGGGGAGCTGTTTTTT.

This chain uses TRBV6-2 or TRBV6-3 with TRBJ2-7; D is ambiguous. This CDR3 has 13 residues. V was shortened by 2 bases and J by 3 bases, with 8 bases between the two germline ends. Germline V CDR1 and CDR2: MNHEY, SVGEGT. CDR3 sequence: CASSYVHSYEQYF. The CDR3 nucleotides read TGTGCCAGCAGTTACGTTCACAGCTACGAGCAGTACTTC.

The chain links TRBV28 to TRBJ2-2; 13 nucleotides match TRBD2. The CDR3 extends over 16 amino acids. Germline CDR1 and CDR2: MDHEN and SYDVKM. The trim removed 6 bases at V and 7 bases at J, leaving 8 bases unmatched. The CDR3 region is CASSPGLAGRGGELFF. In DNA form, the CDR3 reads TGTGCCAGCAGCCCGGGACTAGCGGGAAGGGGCGGGGAGCTGTTTTTT.

This chain's CDR3 is CASSLRTVNTGELFF. CDR3 nucleotide sequence: TGTGCCAGCAGTTTACGGACAGTGAACACCGGGGAGCTGTTTTTT. This sequence joins TRBV28 and TRBJ2-2, with D tentatively TRBD1 (6 bases). CDR1 MDHEN and CDR2 SYDVKM come from the germline V gene. V lost 2 bases, J lost 1 base, and 8 bases lay in between. The CDR3 totals 15 residues. The full variable domain, in which reference TRBV28 and TRBJ2-2 provide the parts outside the CDR3, is DVKVTQSSRYLVKRTGEKVFLECVQDMDHENMFWYRQDPGLGLRLIYFSYDVKMKEKGDIPEGYSVSREKKERFSLILESASTNQTSMYLCASSLRTVNTGELFFGEGSRLTVL.

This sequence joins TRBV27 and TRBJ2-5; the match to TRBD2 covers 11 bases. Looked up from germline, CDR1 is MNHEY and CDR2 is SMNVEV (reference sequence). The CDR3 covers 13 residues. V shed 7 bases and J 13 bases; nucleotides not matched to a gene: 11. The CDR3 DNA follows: TGTGCCAGCATGTATACTAGCGGGAGAGTACGGTACTTC. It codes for CASMYTSGRVRYF.

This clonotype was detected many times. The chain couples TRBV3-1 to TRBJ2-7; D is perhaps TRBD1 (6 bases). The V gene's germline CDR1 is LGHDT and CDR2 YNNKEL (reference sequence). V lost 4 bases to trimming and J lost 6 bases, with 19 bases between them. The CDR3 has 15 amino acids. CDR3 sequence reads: CASSLQTGLSPEQYF. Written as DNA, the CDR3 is TGTGCCAGCAGCCTTCAGACAGGCCTTTCTCCCGAGCAGTACTTC.

The CDR3 bases are TGCAGTGCTAGAGCGTACCATTTCACAGGGGAGGGAGAGACCCAGTACTTC. Its protein is CSARAYHFTGEGETQYF. The V gene is TRBV20-1, the J gene TRBJ2-5; tentatively, D is TRBD1 or TRBD2 (7 bases each). From germline, CDR1 is DFQATT and CDR2 SNEGSKA (reference sequence). The CDR3 loop spans 17 amino acids. With 1 base removed from V and 4 bases from J, the gap between germline ends came to 22 bases.

DNA of the CDR3: TGTGCCAGCAGTGAAGCAGGGGGGAGTTTAACTGGGGAGCTGTTTTTT. It specifies CASSEAGGSLTGELFF. The chain recombines TRBV2 with TRBJ2-2; D possibly uses TRBD1 or TRBD2 (6 bases each). V shed 0 bases and J shed 8 bases, with 16 bases lying between them. This CDR3 spans 16 amino acids. Germline assignment: CDR1 SNHLY and CDR2 FYNNEI. The full variable domain, in which reference TRBV2 and TRBJ2-2 provide the parts outside the CDR3, is EPEVTQTPSHQVTQMGQEVILRCVPISNHLYFYWYRQILGQKVEFLVSFYNNEISEKSEIFDDQFSVERPDGSNFTLKIRSTKLEDSAMYFCASSEAGGSLTGELFFGEGSRLTVL.

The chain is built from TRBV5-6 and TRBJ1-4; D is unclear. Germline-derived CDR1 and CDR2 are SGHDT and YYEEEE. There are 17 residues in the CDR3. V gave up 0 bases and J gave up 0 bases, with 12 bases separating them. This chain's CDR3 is CASSLGPPRTTNEKLFF. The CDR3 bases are TGTGCCAGCAGCTTGGGACCCCCAAGGACAACTAATGAAAAACTGTTTTTT.

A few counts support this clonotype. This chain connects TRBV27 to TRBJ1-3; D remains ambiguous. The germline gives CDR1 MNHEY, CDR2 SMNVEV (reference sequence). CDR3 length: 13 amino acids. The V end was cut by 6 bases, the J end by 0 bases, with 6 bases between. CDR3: CASSSPSGNTIYF. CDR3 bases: TGTGCCAGCAGCAGCCCCTCTGGAAACACCATATATTTT.

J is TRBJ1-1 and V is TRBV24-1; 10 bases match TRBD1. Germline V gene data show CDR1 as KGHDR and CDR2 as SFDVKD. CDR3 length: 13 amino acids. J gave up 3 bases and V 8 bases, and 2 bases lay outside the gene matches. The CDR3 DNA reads TGTGCCACCATTGGACAGGGGGACACTGAAGCTTTCTTT. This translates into CATIGQGDTEAFF.

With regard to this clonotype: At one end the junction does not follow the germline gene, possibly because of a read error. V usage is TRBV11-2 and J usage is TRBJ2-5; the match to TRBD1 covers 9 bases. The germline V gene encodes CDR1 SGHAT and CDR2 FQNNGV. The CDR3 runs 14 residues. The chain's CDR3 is CAGSPTGTGETQYF. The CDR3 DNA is TGTGCCGGCAGCCCTACTGGGACAGGGGAGACCCAGTACTTC. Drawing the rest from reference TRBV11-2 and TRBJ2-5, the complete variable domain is EAGVAQSPRYKIIEKRQSVAFWCNPISGHATLYWYQQILGQGPKLLIQFQNNGVVDDSQLPKDRFSAERLKGVDSTLKIQPAKLEDSAVYLCAGSPTGTGETQYFGPGTRLLVL.

For the CDR3, the DNA is TGTGCCAGCAGTATACGGGGGGGGGGTACAGATACGCAGTATTTT. This codes for CASSIRGGGTDTQYF. The V and J genes are TRBV6-1 and TRBJ2-3; 8 nucleotides agree with TRBD2. V lost 5 bases and J lost 3; bases outside the gene matches: 7. The CDR3 runs 15 residues. The V gene's germline CDR1 is MNHNS and CDR2 SASEGT.